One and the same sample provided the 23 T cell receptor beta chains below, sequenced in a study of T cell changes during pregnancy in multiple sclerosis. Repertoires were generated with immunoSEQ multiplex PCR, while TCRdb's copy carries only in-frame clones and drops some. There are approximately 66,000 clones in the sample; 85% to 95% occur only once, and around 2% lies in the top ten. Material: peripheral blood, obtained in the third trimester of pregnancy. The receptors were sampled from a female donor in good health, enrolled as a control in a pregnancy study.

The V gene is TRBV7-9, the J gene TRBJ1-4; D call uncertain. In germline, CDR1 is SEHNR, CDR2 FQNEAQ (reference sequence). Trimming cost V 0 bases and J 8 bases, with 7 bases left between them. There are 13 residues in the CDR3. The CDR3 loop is CASSLAHREKLFF. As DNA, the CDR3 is TGTGCCAGCAGCTTAGCGCATCGGGAAAAACTGTTTTTT.

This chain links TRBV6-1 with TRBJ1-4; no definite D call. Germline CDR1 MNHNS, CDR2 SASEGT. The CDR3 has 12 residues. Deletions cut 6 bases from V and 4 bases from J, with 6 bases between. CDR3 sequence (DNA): TGTGCCAGCAGGAGCTTTAATGAAAAACTGTTTTTT. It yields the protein CASRSFNEKLFF.

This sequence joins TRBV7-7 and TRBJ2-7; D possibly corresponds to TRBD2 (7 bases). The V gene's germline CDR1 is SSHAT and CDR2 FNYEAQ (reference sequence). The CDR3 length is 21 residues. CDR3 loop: CGGEGGRALSDCPNSPSEQYF. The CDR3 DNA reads TGTGGCGGTGAGGGGGGGAGGGCCCTTAGCGACTGTCCAAATTCGCCAAGCGAGCAGTACTTC.

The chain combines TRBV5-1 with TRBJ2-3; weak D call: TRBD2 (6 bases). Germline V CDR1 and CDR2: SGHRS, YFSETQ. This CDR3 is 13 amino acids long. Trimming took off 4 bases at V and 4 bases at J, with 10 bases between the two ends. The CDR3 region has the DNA TGCGCCAGCAGCGTAACGGGGGCAGATACGCAGTATTTT. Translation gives CASSVTGADTQYF.

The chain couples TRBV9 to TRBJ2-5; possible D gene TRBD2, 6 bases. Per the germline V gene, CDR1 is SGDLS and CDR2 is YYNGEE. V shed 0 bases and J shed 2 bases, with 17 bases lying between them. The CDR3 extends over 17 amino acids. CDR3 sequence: CASSVAISGVGQETQYF. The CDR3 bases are TGTGCCAGCAGCGTAGCCATCTCGGGGGTGGGTCAAGAGACCCAGTACTTC.

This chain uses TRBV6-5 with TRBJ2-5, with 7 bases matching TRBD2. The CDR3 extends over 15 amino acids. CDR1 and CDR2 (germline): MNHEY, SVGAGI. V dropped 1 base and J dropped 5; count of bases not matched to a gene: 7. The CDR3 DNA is TGTGCCAGCAGTTACTTGGGGGGGAACTGGGAGACCCAGTACTTC. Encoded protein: CASSYLGGNWETQYF.

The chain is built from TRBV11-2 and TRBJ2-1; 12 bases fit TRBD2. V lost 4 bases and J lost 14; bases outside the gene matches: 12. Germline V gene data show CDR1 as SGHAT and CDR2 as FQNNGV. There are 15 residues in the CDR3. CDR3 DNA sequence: TGTGCCAGCAGCTCATTACTAGCGGGAGGACTAGGGGAGTTCTTC. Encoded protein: CASSSLLAGGLGEFF. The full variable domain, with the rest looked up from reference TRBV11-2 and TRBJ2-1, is EAGVAQSPRYKIIEKRQSVAFWCNPISGHATLYWYQQILGQGPKLLIQFQNNGVVDDSQLPKDRFSAERLKGVDSTLKIQPAKLEDSAVYLCASSSLLAGGLGEFFGPGTRLTVL.

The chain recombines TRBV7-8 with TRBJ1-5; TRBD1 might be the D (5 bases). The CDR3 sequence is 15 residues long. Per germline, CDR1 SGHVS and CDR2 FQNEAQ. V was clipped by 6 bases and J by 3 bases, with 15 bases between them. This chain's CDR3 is CASSGVGQVNQPQHF. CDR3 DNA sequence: TGTGCCAGCAGTGGAGTGGGGCAGGTCAATCAGCCCCAGCATTTT. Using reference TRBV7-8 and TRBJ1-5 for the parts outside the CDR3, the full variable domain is GAGVSQSPRYKVAKRGQDVALRCDPISGHVSLFWYQQALGQGPEFLTYFQNEAQLDKSGLPSDRFFAERPEGSVSTLKIQRTQQEDSAVYLCASSGVGQVNQPQHFGDGTRLSIL.

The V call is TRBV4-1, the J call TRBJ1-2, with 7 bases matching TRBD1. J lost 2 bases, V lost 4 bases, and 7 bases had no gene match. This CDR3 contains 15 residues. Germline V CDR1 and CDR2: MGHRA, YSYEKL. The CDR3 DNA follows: TGCGCCAGCAGCCCTTGGACAGGTGGAAACTATGGCTACACCTTC. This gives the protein CASSPWTGGNYGYTF.

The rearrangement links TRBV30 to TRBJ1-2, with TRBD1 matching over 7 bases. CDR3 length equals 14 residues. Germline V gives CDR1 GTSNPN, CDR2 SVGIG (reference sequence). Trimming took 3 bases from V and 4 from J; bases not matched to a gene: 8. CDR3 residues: CAWSPGTDLYGYTF. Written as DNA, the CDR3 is TGTGCCTGGAGCCCTGGGACAGACCTCTATGGCTACACCTTC. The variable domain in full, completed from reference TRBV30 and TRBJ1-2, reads SQTIHQWPATLVQPVGSPLSLECTVEGTSNPNLYWYRQAAGRGLQLLFYSVGIGQISSEVPQNLSASRPQDRQFILSSKKLLLSDSGFYLCAWSPGTDLYGYTFGSGTRLTVV.

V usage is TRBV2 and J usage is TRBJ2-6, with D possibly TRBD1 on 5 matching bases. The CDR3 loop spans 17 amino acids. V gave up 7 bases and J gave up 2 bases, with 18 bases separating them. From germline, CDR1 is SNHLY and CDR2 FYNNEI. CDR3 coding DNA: TGTGCCAGCAAACCCCGCCGGGTACAGGCTGGGGCCAACGTCCTGACTTTC. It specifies CASKPRRVQAGANVLTF. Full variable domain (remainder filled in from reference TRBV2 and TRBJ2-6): EPEVTQTPSHQVTQMGQEVILRCVPISNHLYFYWYRQILGQKVEFLVSFYNNEISEKSEIFDDQFSVERPDGSNFTLKIRSTKLEDSAMYFCASKPRRVQAGANVLTFGAGSRLTVL.

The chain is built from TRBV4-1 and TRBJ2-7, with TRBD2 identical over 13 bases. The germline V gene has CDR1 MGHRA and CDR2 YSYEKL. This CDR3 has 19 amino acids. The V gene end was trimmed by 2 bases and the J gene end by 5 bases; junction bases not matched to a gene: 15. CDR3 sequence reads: CASSQSTGRTSGSIHEQYF. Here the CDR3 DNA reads TGCGCCAGCAGCCAATCTACCGGTCGGACTAGCGGGAGCATCCACGAGCAGTACTTC.

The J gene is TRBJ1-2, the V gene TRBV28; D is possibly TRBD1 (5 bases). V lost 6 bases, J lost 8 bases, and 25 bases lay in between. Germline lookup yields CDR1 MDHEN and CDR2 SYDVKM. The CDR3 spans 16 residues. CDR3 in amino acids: CASSLVAGPKLGGYTF. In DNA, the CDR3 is TGTGCCAGCAGCCTGGTGGCAGGGCCTAAGTTGGGGGGCTACACCTTC.

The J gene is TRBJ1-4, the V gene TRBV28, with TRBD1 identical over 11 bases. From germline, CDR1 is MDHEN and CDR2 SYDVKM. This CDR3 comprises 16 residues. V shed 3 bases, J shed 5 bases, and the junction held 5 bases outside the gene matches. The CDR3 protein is CASSFRDRGGNEKLFF. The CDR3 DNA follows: TGTGCCAGCAGTTTCCGGGACAGGGGGGGCAATGAAAAACTGTTTTTT.

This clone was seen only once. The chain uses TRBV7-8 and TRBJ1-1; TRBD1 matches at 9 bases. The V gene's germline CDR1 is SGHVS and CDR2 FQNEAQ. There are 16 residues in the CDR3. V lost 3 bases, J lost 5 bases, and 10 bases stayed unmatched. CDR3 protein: CASSFSYRGRGTEAFF. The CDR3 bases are TGTGCCAGCAGCTTTAGTTACAGGGGGCGGGGGACTGAAGCTTTCTTT.

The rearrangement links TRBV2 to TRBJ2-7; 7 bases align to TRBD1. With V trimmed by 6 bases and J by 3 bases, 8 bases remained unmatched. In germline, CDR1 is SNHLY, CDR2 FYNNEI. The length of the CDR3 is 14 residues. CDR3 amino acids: CASSARTGVYEQYF. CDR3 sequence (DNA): TGTGCCAGCAGCGCCCGGACAGGCGTCTACGAGCAGTACTTC.

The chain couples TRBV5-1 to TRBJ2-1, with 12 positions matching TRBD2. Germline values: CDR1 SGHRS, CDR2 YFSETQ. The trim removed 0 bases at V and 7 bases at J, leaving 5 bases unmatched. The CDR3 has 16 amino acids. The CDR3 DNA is TGCGCCAGCAGCTTGGTTCTAGCGGGGGGGCCGAATGAGCAGTTCTTC. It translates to CASSLVLAGGPNEQFF.

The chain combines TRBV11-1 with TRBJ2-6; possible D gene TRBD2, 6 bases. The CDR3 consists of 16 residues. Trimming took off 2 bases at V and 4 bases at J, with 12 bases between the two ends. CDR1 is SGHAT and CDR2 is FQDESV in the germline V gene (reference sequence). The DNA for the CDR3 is TGTGCCAGCAGCTTACTCGCGGGGCTGGGGGCCAACGTCCTGACTTTC. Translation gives CASSLLAGLGANVLTF.

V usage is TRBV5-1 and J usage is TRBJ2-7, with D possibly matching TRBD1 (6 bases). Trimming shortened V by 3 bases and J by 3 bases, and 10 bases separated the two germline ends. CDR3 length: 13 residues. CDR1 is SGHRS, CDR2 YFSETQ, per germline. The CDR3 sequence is CASSWTANYEQYF. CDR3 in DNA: TGCGCCAGCAGCTGGACAGCCAACTACGAGCAGTACTTC.

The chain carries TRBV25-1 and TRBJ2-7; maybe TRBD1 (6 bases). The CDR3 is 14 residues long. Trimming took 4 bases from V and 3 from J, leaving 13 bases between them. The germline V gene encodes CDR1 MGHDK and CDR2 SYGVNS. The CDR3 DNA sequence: TGTGCCAGCAGTGTCGCCGGCAGGGGCTACGAGCAGTACTTC. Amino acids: CASSVAGRGYEQYF.

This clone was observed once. CDR3 amino acids: CASSPIENSGNTIYF. The CDR3 DNA follows: TGTGCCAGTAGTCCCATCGAGAACTCTGGAAACACCATATATTTT. The chain employs TRBV19 and TRBJ1-3, with D unresolved. Germline loops: CDR1 LNHDA, CDR2 SQIVND (reference sequence). Trimming cost V 5 bases and J 0 bases, with 11 bases left between them. There are 15 residues in the CDR3. The variable domain in full, with the rest retrieved from reference TRBV19 and TRBJ1-3, is DGGITQSPKYLFRKEGQNVTLSCEQNLNHDAMYWYRQDPGQGLRLIYYSQIVNDFQKGDIAEGYSVSREKKESFPLTVTSAQKNPTAFYLCASSPIENSGNTIYFGEGSWLTVV.

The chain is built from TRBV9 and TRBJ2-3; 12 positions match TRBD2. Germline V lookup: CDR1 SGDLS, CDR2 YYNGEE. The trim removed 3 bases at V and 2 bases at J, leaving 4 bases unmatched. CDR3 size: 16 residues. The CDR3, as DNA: TGTGCCAGCAGCGCTAGCGGGGGGGCTAACACAGATACGCAGTATTTT. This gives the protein CASSASGGANTDTQYF. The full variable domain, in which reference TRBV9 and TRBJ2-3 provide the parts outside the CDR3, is DSGVTQTPKHLITATGQRVTLRCSPRSGDLSVYWYQQSLDQGLQFLIQYYNGEERAKGNILERFSAQQFPDLHSELNLSSLELGDSALYFCASSASGGANTDTQYFGPGTRLTVL.

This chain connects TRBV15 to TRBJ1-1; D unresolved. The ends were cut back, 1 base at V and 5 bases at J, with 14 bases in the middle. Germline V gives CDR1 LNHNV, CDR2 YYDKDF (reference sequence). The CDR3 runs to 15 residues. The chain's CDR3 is CATSRGLDYRTEAFF. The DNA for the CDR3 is TGTGCCACCAGCAGAGGTCTCGATTATCGGACTGAAGCTTTCTTT. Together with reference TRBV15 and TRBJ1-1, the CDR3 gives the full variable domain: DAMVIQNPRYQVTQFGKPVTLSCSQTLNHNVMYWYQQKSSQAPKLLFHYYDKDFNNEADTPDNFQSRRPNTSFCFLDIRSPGLGDTAMYLCATSRGLDYRTEAFFGQGTRLTVV.